This TCR beta chain was sequenced in a study of Graves' ophthalmopathy and Graves' hyperthyroidism. The overall study: The blood sample was drawn at first diagnosis and before any treatment. General observations from the study: Between ophthalmopathy and stable hyperthyroidism, a 13-signature model drew a separation with about 88% sensitivity and approximately 77% specificity.

This clonotype has just a few counts. Its antigen remains unidentified. TCR beta CDR3 amplification used RNA transcripts. First-round RT-PCR employed HTBI primers, with a second-round multiplex PCR after it. TCRdb itself ran the multiplex PCR reads through MiXCR, one entry per CDR3 protein. The sample yields 200,000 to 300,000 distinct CDR3 sequences, 40% to 50% seen once. In this cohort, patients with other autoimmune diseases, uncontrolled infections, pregnancy or lactation were excluded. Establishment of the diagnosis relied upon clinical symptoms, serum thyroxine, TRAb, thyroid ultrasound and orbital computed tomography. Looked up from germline, CDR1 is MNHNY and CDR2 is SVGAGI (reference sequence). CDR3 size: 14 residues. V was trimmed by 2 bases and J by 4 bases, leaving 11 bases between them.

Material for sequencing was peripheral blood. The clonotype originates from an adult man with Graves' ophthalmopathy. The chain is built from TRBV6-6 and TRBJ1-2; possible D gene TRBD1, 6 bases. As DNA, the CDR3 is TGTGCCAGCAGTTACGCAGGGGCCTCCTATGGCTACACCTTC. Translating it yields CASSYAGASYGYTF.